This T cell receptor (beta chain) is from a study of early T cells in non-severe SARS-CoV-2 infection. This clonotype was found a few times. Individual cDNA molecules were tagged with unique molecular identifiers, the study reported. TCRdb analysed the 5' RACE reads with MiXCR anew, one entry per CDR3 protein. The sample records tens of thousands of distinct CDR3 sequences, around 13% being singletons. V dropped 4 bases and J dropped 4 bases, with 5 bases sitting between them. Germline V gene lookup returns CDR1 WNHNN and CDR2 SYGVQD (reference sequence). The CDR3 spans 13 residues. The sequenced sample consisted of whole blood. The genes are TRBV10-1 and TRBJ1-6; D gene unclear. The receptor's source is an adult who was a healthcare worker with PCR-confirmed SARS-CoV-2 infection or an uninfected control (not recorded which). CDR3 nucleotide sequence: TGCGCCAGCAGTGTTGGTTATAATTCACCCCTCCACTTT. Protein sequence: CASSVGYNSPLHF.